This TCR beta chain emerged from a study of cytomegalovirus exposure and HLA in healthy donors. On the study more broadly: An earlier analysis found around 100 million unique TCR beta sequences from 150 million to 200 million T cells.

Points on this clone: The antigen remains unidentified.

The PCR was carried out with 60 Vbeta primers and 13 Jbeta primers. Study processing details: There were tens of millions of unique TCR beta chains by a later count, and some 11 million of them were shared. Clones were read by immunoSEQ multiplex PCR, and TCRdb kept only the in-frame ones, dropping some. V and J calls and clone size are those listed in that table; D and trimming were worked out from the DNA. There are over 100,000 clones in the sample; roughly 80% occur only once, and over 7% lies in the top ten. Findings and limits, study-wide: A missense variant in DCLRE1C was later tied to TCR beta V- and J-gene trimming.

V shed 5 bases and J 4 bases; nucleotides not matched to a gene: 10. CDR3 size: 16 residues. Germline assignment: CDR1 LNHNV and CDR2 YYDKDF (reference sequence). The chain employs TRBV15 and TRBJ1-4; 7 positions match TRBD1. The source material was PBMCs. The sequence was obtained from a woman aged 50 to 65 in good health and CMV-seropositive. The CDR3 region is CATSGAPGGVNEKLFF. For the CDR3, the DNA is TGTGCCACCAGCGGCGCACCAGGGGGTGTTAATGAAAAACTGTTTTTT.